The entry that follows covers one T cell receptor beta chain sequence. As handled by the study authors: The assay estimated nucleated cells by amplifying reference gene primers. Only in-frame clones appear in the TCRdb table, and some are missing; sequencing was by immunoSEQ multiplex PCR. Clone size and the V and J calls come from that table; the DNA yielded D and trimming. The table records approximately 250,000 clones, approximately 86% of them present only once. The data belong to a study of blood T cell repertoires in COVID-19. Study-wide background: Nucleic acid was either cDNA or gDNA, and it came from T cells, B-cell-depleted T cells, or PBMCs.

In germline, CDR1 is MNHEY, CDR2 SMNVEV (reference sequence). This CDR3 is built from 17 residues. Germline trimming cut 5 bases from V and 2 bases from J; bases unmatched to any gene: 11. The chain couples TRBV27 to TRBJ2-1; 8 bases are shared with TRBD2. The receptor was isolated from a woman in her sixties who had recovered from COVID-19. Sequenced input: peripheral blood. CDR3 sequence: CASSTPTGGPTYNEQFF. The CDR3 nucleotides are TGTGCCAGCAGTACCCCCACGGGGGGGCCGACCTACAATGAGCAGTTCTTC.